This record looks at one TCR beta chain sequence and its context. Trimming took off 6 bases at V and 8 bases at J, with 19 bases between the two ends. This CDR3 is 14 amino acids long. Per germline, CDR1 SGHRS and CDR2 YFSETQ. Both 60 Vbeta primers and 13 Jbeta primers went into the PCR. Data came from immunoSEQ multiplex PCR; TCRdb stores just in-frame clones and leaves some out. The data show about 160,000 clones, 82% seen once. The data were obtained in a study of cytomegalovirus exposure and HLA in healthy donors. Sequencing was carried out using PBMCs. This rearrangement joins TRBV5-1 to TRBJ2-3, with a possible D match to TRBD2 (6 bases). This TCR derives from a girl aged 10-17 years in good health and CMV-seropositive. CDR3 protein: CASNTRELGSTQYF. The CDR3 DNA is TGCGCCAGCAATACCCGGGAGCTCGGGTCTACGCAGTATTTT.